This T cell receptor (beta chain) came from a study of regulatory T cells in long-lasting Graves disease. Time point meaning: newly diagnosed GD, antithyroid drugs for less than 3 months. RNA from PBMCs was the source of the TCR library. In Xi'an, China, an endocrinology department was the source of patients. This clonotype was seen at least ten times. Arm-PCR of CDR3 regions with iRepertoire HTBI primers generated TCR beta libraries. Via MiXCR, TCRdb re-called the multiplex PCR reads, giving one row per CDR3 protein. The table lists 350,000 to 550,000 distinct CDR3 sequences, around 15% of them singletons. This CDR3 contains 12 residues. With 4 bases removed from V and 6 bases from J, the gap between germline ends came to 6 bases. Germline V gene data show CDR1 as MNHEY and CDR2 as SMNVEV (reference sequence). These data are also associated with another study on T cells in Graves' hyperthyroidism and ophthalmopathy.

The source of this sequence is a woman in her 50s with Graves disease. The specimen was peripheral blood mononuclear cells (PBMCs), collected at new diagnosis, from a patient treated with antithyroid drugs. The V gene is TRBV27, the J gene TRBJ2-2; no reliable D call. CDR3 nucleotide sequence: TGTGCCAGCAGTTGGGGTTCCGGGGAGCTGTTTTTT. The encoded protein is CASSWGSGELFF.